This TCR beta chain appears in the sequencing data of a study of cytomegalovirus exposure and HLA in healthy donors. The PCR ran on 60 Vbeta and 13 Jbeta primers. The assay was immunoSEQ multiplex PCR, and TCRdb's table has in-frame clones only and misses some. Here the sample spans roughly 120,000 clones, 75% to 85% being singletons. CDR1 is LNHNV and CDR2 is YYDKDF in the germline V gene (reference sequence). V was pared by 4 bases and J by 2 bases, with 5 bases of the junction left unmatched. The CDR3 runs to 15 residues. This sequence joins TRBV15 and TRBJ1-5, with TRBD1 matching 7 bases. This clonotype was obtained from a man between 18 and 29 years old in good health and CMV-seronegative. Sequencing input: PBMCs. The CDR3 protein is CATSKTGSGNQPQHF. For the CDR3, the DNA is TGTGCCACCAGCAAGACAGGGTCGGGCAATCAGCCCCAGCATTTT.